This T cell receptor (beta chain) was sequenced in a study of metastatic and nonmetastatic thyroid tumors. This clone was counted at least ten times. Each patient went into thyroid surgery without having received any treatment. The length of the CDR3 is 13 residues. The V end was cut by 5 bases, the J end by 3 bases, with 9 bases between. From germline, CDR1 is SNHLY and CDR2 FYNNEI. Per the authors' pipeline: A classifier for distant metastasis in papillary thyroid cancer was constructed using CDR3 differences observed across clinicopathological groups. TCRdb re-called clones via MiXCR from the PCR reads. The V and J calls, along with clone size, are taken from TCRdb and not from the paper's own processing. The profile shows tens of thousands of clones, about 13% of them singletons.

The sequence came from a female donor with papillary thyroid cancer or a benign thyroid nodule (not recorded which). Some clones in this sample may be carry-over from other donors' samples. This sequence joins TRBV2 and TRBJ2-3; possibly TRBD2 for D (6 bases). Source material: blood. The CDR3 is CASSLAGTDTQYF. The DNA of the CDR3 is TGTGCCAGCAGTCTGGCGGGAACAGATACGCAGTATTTT.